The clone carrying this TCR beta chain was detected once. Its specificity is not known. V shed 3 bases and J 5 bases; nucleotides not matched to a gene: 9. Looked up from germline, CDR1 is SNHLY and CDR2 is FYNNEI. This CDR3 is built from 16 residues. The data were obtained in a study of chemoradiotherapy in HPV16-positive cancers. Background on the study: Functional T-cell assays on two HPV16-positive patients' cells defined candidate HPV-specific clones and common TCR motifs.

Repeated repertoire sampling spanned the course of chemoradiotherapy. Clones were read by immunoSEQ multiplex PCR, and TCRdb kept only the in-frame ones, dropping some. The repertoire holds 9,500 to 15,000 clones, with around 86% as singletons. Findings and caveats of the study: Functional assays defining HPV-specific T cells used only a couple of HPV16-positive patients. Candidate HPV-specific clones and E7-related TCR motifs grew in tumor during treatment.

The genes are TRBV2 and TRBJ2-5; TRBD2 matches at 10 bases. Material: blood, obtained from a patient who underwent chemoradiotherapy. This clonotype was obtained from a human donor with HPV-associated anogenital cancer. CDR3 protein: CASSEAVAGGGETQYF. The CDR3 coding sequence is TGTGCCAGCAGTGAGGCGGTAGCGGGGGGCGGGGAGACCCAGTACTTC.